The next 10 T cell receptor beta chains were all read from a single sample in a study of technical replicates of blood from a handful of donors. Profiling relied on immunoSEQ multiplex PCR, and the TCRdb table lists in-frame clones only, not all of them. The sample includes some 87,000 clones, roughly 96% seen only once; the top ten take roughly 0.35%. The sample taken for sequencing was T cells isolated from PBMCs. The origin of the receptors is a human donor in good health.

The CDR3 region is CASSFSSTDTQYF. Written as DNA, the CDR3 is TGTGCCAGCAGCTTTAGTTCTACAGATACGCAGTATTTT. The rearrangement links TRBV5-4 to TRBJ2-3; unclear D gene. Germline CDR1 and CDR2: SGHNT and YYREEE (reference sequence). The V end was cut by 2 bases, the J end by 3 bases, with 7 bases between. This CDR3 comprises 13 residues.

The chain recombines TRBV7-9 with TRBJ2-7; TRBD1 matches at 9 bases. V lost 5 bases and J lost 6; bases outside the gene matches: 5. The length of the CDR3 is 13 residues. CDR1 and CDR2 from the germline V gene are SEHNR and FQNEAQ (reference sequence). CDR3 nucleotides: TGTGCCAGCAGCCTACTGACAGGGGGCGAGCAGTACTTC. This translates into CASSLLTGGEQYF.

V gene TRBV5-8 combines with J gene TRBJ1-1; a possible D gene is TRBD1 (5 bases). V gave up 5 bases and J gave up 6 bases, with 20 bases separating them. CDR1 is SGHTS, CDR2 YDEGEE, per germline. The CDR3 consists of 15 residues. CDR3 residues: CASRHVGGAIAEAFF. DNA for the CDR3: TGTGCCAGCAGGCATGTCGGGGGAGCAATTGCTGAAGCTTTCTTT.

DNA of the CDR3: TGTGCCAGCAGACCCAACGGGGATCAGCCCCAGCATTTT. As protein: CASRPNGDQPQHF. The rearrangement links TRBV7-2 to TRBJ1-5; no definite D call. This CDR3 contains 13 residues. Trimming pared 6 bases from V and 5 bases from J, leaving 11 bases between. The V gene's germline CDR1 is SGHTA and CDR2 FQGNSA.

The rearrangement uses TRBV13 and TRBJ2-1; 7 bases line up with TRBD2. Germline V lookup: CDR1 PRHDT, CDR2 FYEKMQ (reference sequence). The V gene end was trimmed by 4 bases and the J gene end by 4 bases; junction bases not matched to a gene: 4. CDR3 size: 14 residues. CDR3 DNA sequence: TGTGCCAGCAGCTCCGGGGGGTTTTACAATGAGCAGTTCTTC. Translation gives CASSSGGFYNEQFF.

The chain carries TRBV7-6 and TRBJ1-5, with 9 bases identical to TRBD1. CDR3 length equals 17 residues. The V gene end was trimmed by 1 base and the J gene end by 3 bases; junction bases not matched to a gene: 7. The germline V gene has CDR1 SGHVS and CDR2 FNYEAQ. CDR3 sequence reads: CASSLGNRGPFNQPQHF. CDR3 sequence (DNA): TGTGCCAGCAGCTTAGGAAACAGGGGGCCTTTCAATCAGCCCCAGCATTTT.

The V and J genes are TRBV6-6 and TRBJ1-5, with 9 positions matching TRBD1. Trimming removed 5 bases from V and 5 bases from J; junction bases left unmatched: 4. This CDR3 contains 14 residues. CDR1 is MNHNY and CDR2 is SVGAGI in the germline V gene (reference sequence). The CDR3 coding sequence is TGTGCCAGCAGTCGGACAGGGGCCGATCAGCCCCAGCATTTT. This gives the protein CASSRTGADQPQHF.

The chain links TRBV14 to TRBJ2-7; 10 bases map to TRBD1. The V and J ends lost 7 bases and 3 bases, in that order; junction bases with no gene match: 6. Germline loops: CDR1 SGHDN, CDR2 FVKESK. The CDR3 length is 14 residues. The CDR3 is CASTHGTGDYEQYF. The CDR3 region has the DNA TGTGCCAGCACCCACGGGACAGGGGACTACGAGCAGTACTTC.

The chain has TRBV10-3 and TRBJ2-3; TRBD2 aligns across 9 bases. V was clipped by 1 base and J by 3 bases; unmatched bases: 2. CDR3 length equals 15 residues. The V gene's germline CDR1 is ENHRY and CDR2 SYGVKD. CDR3 sequence: CAISEFSGSTDTQYF. In DNA form, the CDR3 reads TGTGCCATCAGTGAGTTTAGCGGGAGTACAGATACGCAGTATTTT.

This clone was observed once. CDR3 residues: CAFQTSGVYNEQFF. In nucleotides, the CDR3 is TGTGCCTTCCAGACTAGCGGGGTCTACAATGAGCAGTTCTTC. V usage is TRBV30 and J usage is TRBJ2-1; the match to TRBD2 covers 11 bases. CDR1 is GTSNPN and CDR2 is SVGIG in the germline V gene (reference sequence). This CDR3 comprises 14 residues. V was clipped by 7 bases and J by 3 bases; unmatched bases: 5.